The clone carrying this T cell receptor beta chain showed up just a few times. The antigen is unknown. The data were obtained in a study of response to subunit inactivated influenza vaccine. This CDR3 spans 12 amino acids. Germline CDR1 and CDR2: SGHDN and FVKESK. V lost 4 bases, J lost 10 bases, and 13 bases lay in between. Regarding the study as a whole: Each seasonal influenza vaccination recruits few new T cells, the authors suggested.

One entry per CDR3 protein results from TCRdb running MiXCR on the RT-PCR reads. This sample has approximately 530,000 distinct CDR3 sequences; around 8% occur once, and the top ten carry approximately 12%. The specimen was PBMCs from blood, collected roughly 24 months after vaccination. The chain recombines TRBV14 with TRBJ1-1, with unresolved D. This receptor was obtained from a man aged 50 to 69 who received an inactivated influenza vaccine. This chain's CDR3 is CASSRGSKGAFF. In nucleotides, the CDR3 is TGTGCCAGCAGCCGAGGATCGAAGGGAGCTTTCTTT. The full variable domain, completed using reference TRBV14 and TRBJ1-1, is EAGVTQFPSHSVIEKGQTVTLRCDPISGHDNLYWYRRVMGKEIKFLLHFVKESKQDESGMPNNRFLAERTGGTYSTLKVQPAELEDSGVYFCASSRGSKGAFFGQGTRLTVV.